This note documents a single T cell receptor beta chain sequence. Researchers ran the PCR with 60 Vbeta and 13 Jbeta primers. Sequencing was performed with immunoSEQ multiplex PCR; in TCRdb, only in-frame clones are kept and a portion is missing. The sample lists about 200,000 clones; over 65% were seen once. The data stem from a study of cytomegalovirus exposure and HLA in healthy donors. In the study overall: Early on, a data release was issued that held 85 million to 95 million unique TCRs from HLA-typed donors.

The CDR3 length is 13 residues. Germline CDR1 and CDR2: KGHSH and LQKENI. The V end was cut by 6 bases, the J end by 4 bases, with 10 bases between. The sequenced sample was PBMCs. The sequence derives from a man aged 35-49 years in good health and CMV-seronegative. The chain uses TRBV18 and TRBJ1-3, with a tentative D call TRBD1 (5 bases). The CDR3 spells CASSPGLGNTIYF. The CDR3 DNA is TGTGCCAGCTCCCCAGGGCTCGGAAACACCATATATTTT.